The 32 T cell receptor beta chains below were found in one sample sequenced in a study of blood T cells in healthy people across ages. With a J-beta primer mix and a sample-barcoded 5' primer, a second PCR ran about 7 to 11 cycles. TCRdb redid the calling of the 5' RACE reads with MiXCR, one entry per CDR3 protein. The data contain 1.5 million to 2 million distinct CDR3 sequences, around half of them singletons. Material: blood. The receptors shown here come from a woman aged 40-49 years in good health.

This sequence joins TRBV2 and TRBJ2-1; TRBD2 agrees at 8 bases. Trimming removed 7 bases from V and 4 bases from J; junction bases left unmatched: 6. The CDR3 spans 14 residues. Germline lookup yields CDR1 SNHLY and CDR2 FYNNEI. The CDR3 sequence is CASNREGFYNEQFF. DNA for the CDR3: TGTGCCAGCAACCGGGAGGGCTTTTACAATGAGCAGTTCTTC.

This clonotype was detected a few times. This chain joins TRBV20-1 and TRBJ2-1; D gene ambiguous. This CDR3 is built from 15 residues. Between the trimmed V and J ends, which lost 1 base and 2 bases, there was a span of 12 bases. The germline CDR1 and CDR2 sequences are DFQATT and SNEGSKA (reference sequence). CDR3 protein: CSARALSGTYNEQFF. CDR3 nucleotides: TGCAGTGCTAGAGCGCTCAGTGGTACCTACAATGAGCAGTTCTTC.

This sequence joins TRBV4-2 and TRBJ2-7, with 8 nucleotides matching TRBD2. From germline, CDR1 is LGHNA and CDR2 YNFKEQ. Trimming at V came to 3 bases and at J to 1 base, leaving 5 bases not matched to a gene. CDR3 size: 15 residues. CDR3 region: CASSQSGGRSYEQYF. The CDR3 region has the DNA TGTGCCAGCAGCCAGTCGGGGGGGCGGTCCTACGAGCAGTACTTC.

This clonotype appeared a few times. The chain's CDR3 is CATSKDNGVYNEQFF. For the CDR3, the DNA is TGTGCCACCAGCAAGGACAACGGGGTTTACAATGAGCAGTTCTTC. The J gene is TRBJ2-1, the V gene TRBV15; D is tentatively TRBD1 or TRBD2 (5 bases each). Per the germline V gene, CDR1 is LNHNV and CDR2 is YYDKDF (reference sequence). Deletions cut 4 bases from V and 4 bases from J, with 14 bases between. The CDR3 length is 15 residues. Together with reference TRBV15 and TRBJ2-1, the CDR3 gives the full variable domain: DAMVIQNPRYQVTQFGKPVTLSCSQTLNHNVMYWYQQKSSQAPKLLFHYYDKDFNNEADTPDNFQSRRPNTSFCFLDIRSPGLGDTAMYLCATSKDNGVYNEQFFGPGTRLTVL.

V usage is TRBV7-6 and J usage is TRBJ2-7, with 7 bases lining up with TRBD2. Trimming cost V 5 bases and J 5 bases; bases outside gene matches: 12. There are 15 residues in the CDR3. Germline loops: CDR1 SGHVS, CDR2 FNYEAQ. The CDR3 region is CASSVTGLSGDEQYF. The CDR3 DNA follows: TGTGCCAGCAGCGTAACAGGACTAAGCGGGGACGAGCAGTACTTC.

The rearrangement joins TRBV28 to TRBJ2-3, with 8 bases that match TRBD2. The germline gives CDR1 MDHEN, CDR2 SYDVKM. The CDR3 covers 15 residues. Unmatched junction bases numbered 6, after V lost 5 bases and J lost 2 bases. In DNA, the CDR3 is TGTGCCAGCAGTGCACTAGCGGTCCACACAGATACGCAGTATTTT. Its protein is CASSALAVHTDTQYF.

The rearrangement joins TRBV28 to TRBJ1-1, with D hard to call. The CDR3 length is 14 residues. Trimming removed 2 bases at V and 8 bases at J, with 15 bases between. CDR1 and CDR2 (germline): MDHEN, SYDVKM. The CDR3 nucleotides read TGTGCCAGCAGTTTACTCCTCTCCAGTCAAGAAGCTTTCTTT. This encodes CASSLLLSSQEAFF.

This clonotype was counted a single time. At one end, the junction sequence differs from germline, possibly due to a read error. The rearrangement uses TRBV7-9 and TRBJ1-1; 7 positions agree with TRBD1. CDR1 is SEHNR, CDR2 FQNEAQ, per germline (reference sequence). The CDR3 runs 15 residues. The CDR3 nucleotides are TGTGCCAGCAGTAAACCCGGGACAGCGAACGCTGAAGCTTTCTTT. Its protein product is CASSKPGTANAEAFF.

This clonotype was picked up a small number of times. The V call is TRBV18, the J call TRBJ1-4; TRBD1 matches 8 bases. Trimming took 3 bases from V and 6 from J; bases not matched to a gene: 6. CDR1 and CDR2 (germline): KGHSH, LQKENI. This CDR3 is built from 15 residues. The CDR3 spells CASSPRGQADEKLFF. CDR3 sequence (DNA): TGTGCCAGCTCACCCCGGGGACAGGCGGATGAAAAACTGTTTTTT.

The chain links TRBV28 to TRBJ2-6; D gene uncertain. This CDR3 spans 15 amino acids. Germline CDR1 is MDHEN and CDR2 is SYDVKM. V lost 6 bases and J lost 2, with 11 bases in between. The CDR3 loop is CASSYMNPGANVLTF. The CDR3 nucleotides are TGTGCCAGCAGCTACATGAACCCTGGGGCCAACGTCCTGACTTTC.

This sequence joins TRBV18 and TRBJ1-4; D gene unclear. CDR1 and CDR2 (germline): KGHSH, LQKENI. The V and J ends lost 0 bases and 3 bases respectively, with 8 bases between them. The CDR3 contains 15 residues. CDR3 bases: TGTGCCAGCTCACCACCAGCGCAGGCTAATGAAAAACTGTTTTTT. It translates to CASSPPAQANEKLFF.

The rearrangement links TRBV5-1 to TRBJ1-2; maybe TRBD1 (5 bases). The germline gives CDR1 SGHRS, CDR2 YFSETQ. V shed 4 bases and J shed 5 bases, with 9 bases lying between them. CDR3 length: 12 amino acids. The CDR3: CASSVQDYGYTF. The CDR3 nucleotides read TGCGCCAGCAGCGTACAGGATTATGGCTACACCTTC.

This chain uses TRBV15 with TRBJ1-5, with 10 bases lining up with TRBD1. V was pared by 3 bases and J by 6 bases, with 5 bases of the junction left unmatched. Germline CDR1 reads LNHNV; CDR2 reads YYDKDF (reference sequence). This CDR3 has 15 residues. The chain's CDR3 is CATSSDRGRSQPQHF. The DNA of the CDR3 is TGTGCCACCAGCAGCGACAGGGGGCGTAGTCAGCCCCAGCATTTT.

The chain has TRBV18 and TRBJ2-1; 10 positions match TRBD2. In germline, CDR1 is KGHSH, CDR2 LQKENI. This CDR3 has 15 amino acids. Losses at the gene ends were 6 bases for V and 6 bases for J; bases not matched to a gene: 8. CDR3 loop: CASSPGTSEVNEQFF. As DNA, the CDR3 is TGTGCCAGCTCCCCGGGGACTAGCGAAGTCAATGAGCAGTTCTTC. Drawing the rest from reference TRBV18 and TRBJ2-1, the complete variable domain is NAGVMQNPRHLVRRRGQEARLRCSPMKGHSHVYWYRQLPEEGLKFMVYLQKENIIDESGMPKERFSAEFPKEGPSILRIQQVVRGDSAAYFCASSPGTSEVNEQFFGPGTRLTVL.

The chain has TRBV27 and TRBJ2-7; 7 bases map to TRBD1. The trim removed 5 bases at V and 4 bases at J, leaving 11 bases unmatched. Per the germline V gene, CDR1 is MNHEY and CDR2 is SMNVEV (reference sequence). This CDR3 is 15 amino acids long. For the CDR3, the DNA is TGTGCCAGCAGTAGTAGGGGGCTCCCCCAGTACGAGCAGTACTTC. This gives the protein CASSSRGLPQYEQYF.

This clonotype has just a few counts. The chain has TRBV6-2 or TRBV6-3 and TRBJ2-7, with TRBD1 as a possible D gene (5 bases). The V and J ends lost 8 bases and 6 bases respectively, with 20 bases between them. Germline V CDR1 and CDR2: MNHEY, SVGEGT. There are 14 residues in the CDR3. CDR3 protein: CASGTGARAAEQYF. Here the CDR3 DNA reads TGTGCCAGCGGCACTGGGGCCCGCGCAGCCGAGCAGTACTTC.

The genes are TRBV27 and TRBJ1-1; no firm D call. From germline, CDR1 is MNHEY and CDR2 SMNVEV (reference sequence). The CDR3 is made up of 12 amino acids. Trimming shortened V by 3 bases and J by 7 bases, and 9 bases separated the two germline ends. In DNA, the CDR3 is TGTGCCAGCAGTTTTAAGGGAGGTGAAGCTTTCTTT. Its protein product is CASSFKGGEAFF.

The chain carries TRBV5-6 and TRBJ2-7; perhaps D is TRBD1 or TRBD2 (6 bases each). Per germline, CDR1 SGHDT and CDR2 YYEEEE. This CDR3 region has 16 residues. The V end was cut by 0 bases, the J end by 3 bases, with 16 bases between. In DNA, the CDR3 is TGTGCCAGCAGCTTGGGGGGGCGGGGCGGCCTCTACGAGCAGTACTTC. This translates into CASSLGGRGGLYEQYF.

This clonotype has more than one count but fewer than ten. This chain joins TRBV27 and TRBJ1-2; 10 positions agree with TRBD1. CDR3 length: 13 residues. The trim removed 6 bases at V and 4 bases at J, leaving 2 bases unmatched. The germline V gene encodes CDR1 MNHEY and CDR2 SMNVEV (reference sequence). In DNA, the CDR3 is TGTGCCAGCAGGGGACAGGGGCGCTATGGCTACACCTTC. The encoded protein is CASRGQGRYGYTF.

The gene calls are TRBV7-3 and TRBJ1-1; no firm D call. This CDR3 is built from 13 residues. Germline CDR1 and CDR2: SGHTA and FQGTGA. V lost 0 bases and J lost 8, with 10 bases in between. This CDR3 is CASSLTNGREAFF. The CDR3 nucleotides are TGTGCCAGCAGCTTAACTAACGGCCGAGAAGCTTTCTTT.

This clonotype has only a few counts. The rearrangement uses TRBV4-2 and TRBJ1-4, with 9 positions matching TRBD1. J gave up 8 bases and V 4 bases, and 8 bases lay outside the gene matches. The CDR3 sequence is 15 residues long. Germline lookup yields CDR1 LGHNA and CDR2 YNFKEQ. CDR3 loop: CASSRADRGEEKLFF. CDR3 DNA: TGTGCCAGCAGCCGGGCGGACAGGGGAGAAGAAAAACTGTTTTTT.

This chain joins TRBV19 and TRBJ2-3; TRBD2 agrees at 12 bases. In germline, CDR1 is LNHDA, CDR2 SQIVND (reference sequence). With 3 bases clipped from V and 5 bases from J, the junction kept 9 bases outside the gene matches. The CDR3 has 17 residues. The CDR3, as DNA: TGTGCCAGTAGTATGAACGGACTAGCGGGGTTCGAAGATACGCAGTATTTT. Amino acids: CASSMNGLAGFEDTQYF.

This clonotype was observed at least ten times. The CDR3 sequence is CATSGRNSPLHF. Written as DNA, the CDR3 is TGTGCCACCTCAGGCAGGAATTCACCCCTCCACTTT. The genes are TRBV6-5 and TRBJ1-6; no firm D call. Germline CDR1 reads MNHEY; CDR2 reads SVGAGI. Trimming removed 10 bases at V and 7 bases at J, with 11 bases between. This CDR3 region has 12 residues.

V is TRBV10-3 and J is TRBJ1-5; 7 nucleotides match TRBD1. Germline CDR1 is ENHRY and CDR2 is SYGVKD. V shed 6 bases, J shed 5 bases, and the junction held 7 bases outside the gene matches. CDR3 length: 14 residues. The DNA for the CDR3 is TGTGCCATCAGGGGGGAGGGGGCCTATCAGCCCCAGCATTTT. Its translation: CAIRGEGAYQPQHF.

The V and J genes are TRBV29-1 and TRBJ2-4, with D perhaps matching TRBD1 (6 bases). The CDR3 has 16 residues. Germline lookup yields CDR1 SQVTM and CDR2 ANQGSEA. V lost 2 bases and J lost 8, with 22 bases in between. The DNA for the CDR3 is TGCAGCGTTGAAATGGCAGGGGTGGGCCCTAATGACATTCAGTACTTC. Residues: CSVEMAGVGPNDIQYF.

The V call is TRBV29-1, the J call TRBJ2-1; 8 bases are shared with TRBD2. Germline V gene lookup returns CDR1 SQVTM and CDR2 ANQGSEA. The CDR3 is 14 residues long. Trimming took 4 bases from V and 10 from J; bases not matched to a gene: 12. CDR3 in DNA: TGCAGCGTTGTAGGCGGGGGGCCCCGGGGAGAGCAGTTCTTC. Its protein is CSVVGGGPRGEQFF.

V is TRBV15 and J is TRBJ1-1; TRBD1 agrees at 10 bases. Germline V gene lookup returns CDR1 LNHNV and CDR2 YYDKDF (reference sequence). V dropped 0 bases and J dropped 1; count of bases not matched to a gene: 5. There are 17 residues in the CDR3. The CDR3 nucleotides are TGTGCCACCAGCAGAGATCTGGACAGGGGGGGGAACACTGAAGCTTTCTTT. Translation gives CATSRDLDRGGNTEAFF.

This rearrangement joins TRBV28 to TRBJ2-3; D is perhaps TRBD2 (6 bases). Germline V gene data show CDR1 as MDHEN and CDR2 as SYDVKM. Trimming left V 4 bases short and J 2 bases short, with 13 bases between. The CDR3 has 15 residues. CDR3 nucleotide sequence: TGTGCCAGCAGTTCTCCTCTAGCGCACACAGATACGCAGTATTTT. Amino acids: CASSSPLAHTDTQYF.

This clonotype has a single count. The chain joins TRBV3-1 to TRBJ1-6; the D is unclear. Germline CDR1 and CDR2: LGHDT and YNNKEL (reference sequence). CDR3 length equals 17 residues. V was trimmed by 0 bases and J by 0 bases, leaving 9 bases between them. Here the CDR3 reads CASSQEIRSSYNSPLHF. CDR3 nucleotides: TGTGCCAGCAGCCAAGAAATACGGAGCTCCTATAATTCACCCCTCCACTTT.

This clonotype appeared once. At one boundary the junction diverges from the germline segment, which might be a read error. The chain is built from TRBV9 and TRBJ1-2, with 7 bases aligning to TRBD1. Germline V CDR1 and CDR2: SGDLS, YYNGEE. The CDR3 consists of 16 residues. For the CDR3, the DNA is TGCGCCAGCAGCGACTCAACAGGGGAGGAGTTCTATGGCTACACCTTC. Its translation is CASSDSTGEEFYGYTF.

This clonotype appeared a few times. V usage is TRBV25-1 and J usage is TRBJ2-6; D may match TRBD1 or TRBD2 (5 bases each). Trimming pared 3 bases from V and 4 bases from J, leaving 22 bases between. Looked up from germline, CDR1 is MGHDK and CDR2 is SYGVNS. This CDR3 spans 19 amino acids. In DNA, the CDR3 is TGTGCCAGCAGTGAGCACGGGGTAGGACCCCAGGGCGGGGCCAACGTCCTGACTTTC. Protein sequence: CASSEHGVGPQGGANVLTF.

This clonotype has just a few counts. The V gene is TRBV29-1, the J gene TRBJ2-1; D uncertain. Germline CDR1 reads SQVTM; CDR2 reads ANQGSEA. The CDR3 loop spans 15 amino acids. Trimming took off 0 bases at V and 0 bases at J, with 9 bases between the two ends. DNA of the CDR3: TGCAGCGTTGAAGAGCTACTAAGCTCCTACAATGAGCAGTTCTTC. It codes for CSVEELLSSYNEQFF.